The 2 T cell receptor beta chains below all came from one sample that was sequenced in a study of OX40 agonist ivuxolimab in advanced cancers. Library construction relied on the immunoSEQ multiplex PCR assay. TCRdb retrieved this table from immuneACCESS and kept in-frame rearrangements only. Not all clones are present; in checked studies, unresolved V genes account for under half, and no reason is known for the remainder. The sample table holds over 20,000 clones, of which around 84% were seen once. Approximately 15% of the sample belongs to the ten largest clones. Sequenced material: CD4+ or CD8+ T cells sorted from blood, taken in a trial of the OX40 agonist ivuxolimab. Receptors originate from an adult with an advanced solid tumor such as melanoma, head and neck, liver or kidney cancer.

V is TRBV15 and J is TRBJ2-7; D not resolved. CDR1 and CDR2 from the germline V gene are LNHNV and YYDKDF (reference sequence). The CDR3 totals 12 residues. V lost 0 bases, J lost 6 bases, and 6 bases lay in between. The CDR3 region has the DNA TGTGCCACCAGCAGAGATGGCGCCGAGCAGTACTTC. Amino acid sequence: CATSRDGAEQYF.

The chain uses TRBV9 and TRBJ2-7, with TRBD1 identical over 8 bases. Germline CDR1 is SGDLS and CDR2 is YYNGEE. The length of the CDR3 is 14 residues. V trimming: 4 bases; J trimming: 4 bases; junction bases outside the gene matches: 7. CDR3 sequence (DNA): TGTGCCAGCAGCCTTGGACAGGGCTCGTACGAGCAGTACTTC. This encodes CASSLGQGSYEQYF.